This entry is about one TCR beta chain. This clonotype has ten or more counts. No antigen is known for it. Base-call qualities are not available, and no considerably larger clone is one nucleotide away. The label giving this sample's treatment or condition can be read as: allogeneic hematopoietic cell transplantation with graft depleted of TCRalphabeta T cells and CD19 B cells. TCRalphabeta/CD19-depleted allogeneic hematopoietic cell grafts were given to the transplant recipients, all of whom were children. V trim: 2 bases; J trim: 4 bases; unmatched bases: 8. Including cysteine and phenylalanine, the CDR3 has 15 amino acids. Just the 45-base CDR3 DNA is kept, in frame starting at base 1. CDR1 and CDR2, looked up from the germline V gene, are SQVTM and ANQGSEA. This sample is drawn from a study of T-cell reconstitution after alpha-beta-depleted transplantation in children listed by TCRdb under 2016. As for the study more broadly: The study quantitatively tracked T-cell immune reconstitution after TCRalphabeta/CD19-depleted allogeneic hematopoietic cell transplantation in children using TCR repertoire profiling.

The library was produced with PCR. Sequencing used an Illumina HiSeq 2500. Molecular barcoding was employed in the preparation of TCR libraries, with unique molecular identifiers being used to normalize TCRbeta repertoire quantification. TCRdb ran its own pipeline on the public reads, namely fastp trimming at Q25 and MiXCR clone calling, and kept in-frame beta chains. Every entry covers one CDR3 protein and lists the most common genes and DNA from its rows. Present in this sample are 780,000 or so distinct CDR3 sequences, approximately 15% of which were seen just once. The top ten clonotypes cover roughly 4.8% of the sample. Paper-wide results and their limitations: The apparently early recovery of alphabetaT-cell counts about two months after transplant reportedly depended on only several hundred rapidly expanded clones that came from non-depleted graft cells. The high TCRbeta diversity at day 60 in some patients was ascribed to recipient T cells and intrathymic progenitors that had survived conditioning. The frequencies of hyperexpanded clones fell over the following months, and after one year, T-cell counts and TCRbeta diversity were mostly attributed to newly produced T cells.

The sequences come from PBMCs, mostly from graft donor cells, collected 360 days after TCRalphabeta/CD19-depleted stem cell transplant. The chain is made from TRBV29-1 and TRBJ2-7, and TRBD1 matches 10 of the central bases. This sequence originates from a male patient younger than 18 who had a stem cell transplant for acute lymphoblastic leukemia, so the T cells may come from the graft donor. The nucleotide sequence reads as follows: TGCAGCGTTGAATATCAAGACAGGGGGCGGTACGAGCAGTACTTC. It is translated as CSVEYQDRGRYEQYF.